The present T cell receptor (beta chain) was sequenced within a study of OX40 agonist ivuxolimab in advanced cancers. Background for the entire study: Ivuxolimab was a fully human IgG2 agonistic monoclonal antibody targeting the costimulatory receptor OX40 (CD134). Intravenous ivuxolimab was administered to patients every 2 weeks at six dose levels: 0.01, 0.1, 0.3, 1.5, 3 and 10 mg/kg. Of the approximately 50 dose-escalation patients, hepatocellular carcinoma was present in around 19, melanoma in approximately 15, renal cell carcinoma in 9 and head and neck cancer in 9. A male proportion of 75% to 85% and a mean age of around 60 years, ranging from about 20 to 85, were recorded for the dose-escalation cohort. Patients were allowed to have had prior anti-PD-1, anti-PD-L1 or anti-CTLA-4 therapy, and around 37% of the dose-escalation patients had previously received checkpoint inhibitors. Partial responses were achieved by three dose-escalation patients, of whom one had hepatocellular carcinoma and two had cutaneous melanoma. Peripheral TCRbeta sequencing was intended to test whether TCR sequence diversity was altered and clonal T-cell expansion was caused by ivuxolimab. The paper covers the monotherapy dose-escalation part of the phase I ivuxolimab trial, which included N of about 56 patients. Study-wide conclusions, independent of this receptor: Low levels of normalized T-cell clonal expansion were also seen in some patients who did not respond. Antigen specificity was not determined for the clonally expanded peripheral T cells. In partial responders in the 0.1-3.0 mg/kg groups, normalized peripheral clonal expansion was found to be among the lowest, especially among CD8+ T cells. Clonal expansion of both CD4+ and CD8+ blood T cells was observed from baseline to week 6 at doses 0.1 to 3.0 mg/kg. After ivuxolimab, CD8+ T cells had more expanded clones than CD4+ T cells on average.

Relative to germline, V is missing 3 bases and J is missing 6 bases, with 8 bases of the junction outside any gene match. Reading the germline V gene gives CDR1 MDHEN and CDR2 SYDVKM. The CDR3, cysteine through phenylalanine, is 15 amino acids long. Only CDR3 DNA is held: 45 bases, read in frame from base 1. Genomic DNA was extracted from sorted cells for sequencing of the TCRbeta CDR3 region. The immunoSEQ Assay was used to sequence the TCRbeta CDR3 regions. TCRdb took over this immuneACCESS table, retaining in-frame rearrangements with V and J assigned. Such tables are incomplete; in checked studies, under half of the missing clones stem from an unresolved V gene, and the remainder is unexplained. The sample includes some 99,000 clones, with about 92% observed a single time. The ten top clones hold around 1.6% of the sample. The trial excluded patients who had a history of autoimmune disease or were on systemic immunosuppression. Peripheral blood for TCR sequencing was drawn from every dose cohort at baseline, at cycle 4 day 1 and at cycle 7 day 1. Samples were obtained from an open-label, multicenter, first-in-human phase I dose-escalation trial of ivuxolimab. Adults with locally advanced or metastatic melanoma, renal cell carcinoma, hepatocellular carcinoma or head and neck squamous cell carcinoma were enrolled in the trial. Before TCR sequencing, CD4+ T cells and CD8+ T cells from peripheral blood were sorted into separate populations.

Note on this clone: It lacks a known antigen. The input lacks base qualities; no much larger clone sits a single base away.

The rearranged chain carries TRBV28 and TRBJ1-5; 7 bases in between match TRBD1. The receptor comes from an adult with an advanced solid tumor such as melanoma, head and neck, liver or kidney cancer. The specimen comprised CD4+ or CD8+ T cells sorted from blood, sampled in a trial of the OX40 agonist ivuxolimab. The CDR3 region: CASSLTDRVGQPQHF. The DNA sequence follows: TGTGCCAGCAGTTTGACCGACAGGGTTGGTCAGCCCCAGCATTTT.